The 3 T cell receptor beta chains presented below share a single source sample, sequenced in a study of T cells in Graves' hyperthyroidism and ophthalmopathy. RNA transcripts yielded amplified TCR beta CDR3 regions. Using the HTBI primer set, a first-round RT-PCR was run on the TCR CDR3. TCRdb analysed the multiplex PCR reads with MiXCR anew, one entry per CDR3 protein. Here the sample spans roughly 530,000 distinct CDR3 sequences, 17% being singletons. Sequencing was carried out using blood. The receptors originated from a woman younger than 35 with Graves' ophthalmopathy.

The chain recombines TRBV12-3 or TRBV12-4 with TRBJ1-1, with TRBD1 matching 9 bases. The trim removed 6 bases at V and 1 base at J, leaving 9 bases unmatched. There are 16 residues in the CDR3. The CDR3 is CASSRTGTGRNTEAFF. The DNA of the CDR3 is TGTGCCAGCAGCCGAACCGGGACAGGGAGGAACACTGAAGCTTTCTTT.

This clonotype was observed many times. The chain has TRBV30 and TRBJ1-1; D is perhaps TRBD1 (5 bases). Trimming removed 2 bases from V and 5 bases from J, with 15 bases in between. Germline V lookup: CDR1 GTSNPN, CDR2 SVGIG (reference sequence). The CDR3 contains 14 residues. This CDR3 reads CAWSPHGGATEAFF. CDR3 DNA: TGTGCCTGGAGTCCCCATGGGGGTGCGACTGAAGCTTTCTTT.

This clonotype was seen repeatedly, ten times or more. The V and J genes are TRBV7-2 and TRBJ1-2; D may be TRBD1 (5 bases). The CDR3 consists of 18 residues. Trimming left V 4 bases short and J 3 bases short, with 24 bases between. Germline loops: CDR1 SGHTA, CDR2 FQGNSA. The CDR3 DNA reads as TGTGCCAGCAGCTCACTCAATGGACGTGGGGGGTTAGACTATGGCTACACCTTC. It encodes CASSSLNGRGGLDYGYTF.